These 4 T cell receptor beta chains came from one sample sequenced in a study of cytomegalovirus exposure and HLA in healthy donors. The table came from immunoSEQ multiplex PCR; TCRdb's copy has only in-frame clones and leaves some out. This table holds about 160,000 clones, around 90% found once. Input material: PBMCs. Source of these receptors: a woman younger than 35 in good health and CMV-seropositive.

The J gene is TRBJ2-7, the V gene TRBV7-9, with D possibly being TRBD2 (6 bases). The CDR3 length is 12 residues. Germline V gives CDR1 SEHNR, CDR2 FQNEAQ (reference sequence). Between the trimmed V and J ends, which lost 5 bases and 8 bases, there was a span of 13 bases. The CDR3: CASSPGGAKQYF. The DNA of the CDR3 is TGTGCCAGCAGCCCCGGGGGAGCAAAGCAGTACTTC.

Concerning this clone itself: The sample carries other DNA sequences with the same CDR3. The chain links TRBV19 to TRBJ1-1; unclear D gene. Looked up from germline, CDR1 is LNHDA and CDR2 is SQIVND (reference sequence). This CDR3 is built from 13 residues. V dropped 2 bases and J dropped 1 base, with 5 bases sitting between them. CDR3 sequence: CASSITGNTEAFF. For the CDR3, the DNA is TGTGCCAGTAGTATAACCGGGAACACTGAAGCTTTCTTT. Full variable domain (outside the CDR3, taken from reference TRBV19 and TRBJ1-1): DGGITQSPKYLFRKEGQNVTLSCEQNLNHDAMYWYRQDPGQGLRLIYYSQIVNDFQKGDIAEGYSVSREKKESFPLTVTSAQKNPTAFYLCASSITGNTEAFFGQGTRLTVV.

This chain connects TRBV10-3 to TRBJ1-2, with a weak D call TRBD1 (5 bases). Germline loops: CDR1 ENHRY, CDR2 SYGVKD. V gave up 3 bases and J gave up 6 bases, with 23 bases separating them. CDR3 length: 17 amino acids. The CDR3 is CAISDIKGTRVTHGYTF. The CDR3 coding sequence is TGTGCCATCAGTGATATAAAGGGGACTCGAGTGACACATGGCTACACCTTC.

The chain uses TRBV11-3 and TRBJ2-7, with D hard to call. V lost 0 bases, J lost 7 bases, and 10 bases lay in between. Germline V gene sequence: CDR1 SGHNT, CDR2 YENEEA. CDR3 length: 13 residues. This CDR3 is CASSLDPGREQYF. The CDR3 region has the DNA TGTGCCAGCAGCTTAGATCCCGGCAGGGAGCAGTACTTC.